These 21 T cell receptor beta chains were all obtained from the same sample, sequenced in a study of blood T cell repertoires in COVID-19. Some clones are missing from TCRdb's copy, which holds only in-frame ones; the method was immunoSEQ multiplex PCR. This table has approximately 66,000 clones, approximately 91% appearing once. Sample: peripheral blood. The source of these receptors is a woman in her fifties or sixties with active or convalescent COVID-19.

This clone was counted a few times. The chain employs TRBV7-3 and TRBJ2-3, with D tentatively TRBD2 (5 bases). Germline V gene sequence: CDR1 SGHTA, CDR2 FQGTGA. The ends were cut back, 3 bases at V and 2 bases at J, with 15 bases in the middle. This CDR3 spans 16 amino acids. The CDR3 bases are TGTGCCAGCAGCTTCACCGGAGGAATAGTCACAGATACGCAGTATTTT. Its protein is CASSFTGGIVTDTQYF.

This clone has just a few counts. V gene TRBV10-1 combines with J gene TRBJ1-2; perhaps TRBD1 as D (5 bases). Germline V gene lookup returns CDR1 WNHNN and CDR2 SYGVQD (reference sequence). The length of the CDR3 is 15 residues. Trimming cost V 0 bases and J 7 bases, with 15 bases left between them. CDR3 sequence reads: CASSESTGPLAGYTF. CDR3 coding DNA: TGCGCCAGCAGTGAGTCAACAGGACCTCTGGCTGGCTACACCTTC.

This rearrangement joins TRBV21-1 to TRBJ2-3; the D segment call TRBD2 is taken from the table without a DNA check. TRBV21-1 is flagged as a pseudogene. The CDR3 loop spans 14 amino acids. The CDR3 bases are TGTGCCAGCAGGACTAGCGGGAGTTATAATACGCAGTATTTT. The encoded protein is CASRTSGSYNTQYF.

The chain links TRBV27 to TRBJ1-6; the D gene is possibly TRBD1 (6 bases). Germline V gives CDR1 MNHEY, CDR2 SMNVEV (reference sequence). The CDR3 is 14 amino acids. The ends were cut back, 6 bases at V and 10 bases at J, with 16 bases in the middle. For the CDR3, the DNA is TGTGCCAGCAGGACCGGGGTAACAGGGTCACCCCTCCACTTT. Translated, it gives CASRTGVTGSPLHF.

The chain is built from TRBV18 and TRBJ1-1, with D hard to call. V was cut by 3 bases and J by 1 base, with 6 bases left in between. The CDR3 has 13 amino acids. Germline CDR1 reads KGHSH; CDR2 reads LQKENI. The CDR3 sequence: CASSPAANTEAFF. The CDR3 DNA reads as TGTGCCAGCTCACCGGCCGCGAACACTGAAGCTTTCTTT.

CDR3 region: CASSLDHRDSLYEQYF. The CDR3 nucleotides are TGTGCCAGCAGCTTAGACCATAGGGACTCCCTCTACGAGCAGTACTTC. The rearrangement joins TRBV11-3 to TRBJ2-7; possibly TRBD2 for D (6 bases). The CDR3 runs 16 residues. Between the trimmed V and J ends, which lost 0 bases and 3 bases, there was a span of 15 bases. Germline V gene sequence: CDR1 SGHNT, CDR2 YENEEA.

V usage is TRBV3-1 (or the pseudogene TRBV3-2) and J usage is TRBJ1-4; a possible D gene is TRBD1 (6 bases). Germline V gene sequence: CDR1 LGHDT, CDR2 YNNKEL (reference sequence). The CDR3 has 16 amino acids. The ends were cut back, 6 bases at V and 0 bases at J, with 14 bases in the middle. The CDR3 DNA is TGTGCCAGCAGGCCAACAGGGCGAGCAACTAATGAAAAACTGTTTTTT. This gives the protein CASRPTGRATNEKLFF.

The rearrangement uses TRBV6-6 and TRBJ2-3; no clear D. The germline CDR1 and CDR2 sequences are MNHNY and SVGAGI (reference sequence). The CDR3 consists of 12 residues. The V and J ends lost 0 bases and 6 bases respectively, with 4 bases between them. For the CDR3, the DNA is TGTGCCAGCAGTTACTCGAGTGATACGCAGTATTTT. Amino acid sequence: CASSYSSDTQYF.

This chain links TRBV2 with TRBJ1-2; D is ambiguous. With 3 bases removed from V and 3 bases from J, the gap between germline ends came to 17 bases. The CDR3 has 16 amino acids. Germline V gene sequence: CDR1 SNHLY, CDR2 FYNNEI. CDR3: CASSDPRSGKDYGYTF. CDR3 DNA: TGTGCCAGCAGTGATCCTCGGTCGGGGAAGGACTATGGCTACACCTTC.

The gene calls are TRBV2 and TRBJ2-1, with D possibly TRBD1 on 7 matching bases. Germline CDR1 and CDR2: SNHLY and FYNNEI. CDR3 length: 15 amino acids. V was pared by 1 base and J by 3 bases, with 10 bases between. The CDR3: CASSEGQGGYNEQFF. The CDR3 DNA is TGTGCCAGCAGTGAAGGGCAGGGGGGCTACAATGAGCAGTTCTTC.

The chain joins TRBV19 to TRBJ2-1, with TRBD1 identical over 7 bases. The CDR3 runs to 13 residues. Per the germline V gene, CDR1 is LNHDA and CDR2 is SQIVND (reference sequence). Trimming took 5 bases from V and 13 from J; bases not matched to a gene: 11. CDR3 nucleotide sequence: TGTGCCAGTAGTGTCGAGACAGGGCCGCCCCAGTTCTTC. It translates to CASSVETGPPQFF. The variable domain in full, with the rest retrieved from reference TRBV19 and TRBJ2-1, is DGGITQSPKYLFRKEGQNVTLSCEQNLNHDAMYWYRQDPGQGLRLIYYSQIVNDFQKGDIAEGYSVSREKKESFPLTVTSAQKNPTAFYLCASSVETGPPQFFGPGTRLTVL.

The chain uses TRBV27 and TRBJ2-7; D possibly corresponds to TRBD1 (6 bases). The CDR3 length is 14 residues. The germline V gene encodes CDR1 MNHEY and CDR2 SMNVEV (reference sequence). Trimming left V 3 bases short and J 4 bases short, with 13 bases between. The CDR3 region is CASSLSVGAYEQYF. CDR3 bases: TGTGCCAGCAGTTTGTCGGTGGGGGCATACGAGCAGTACTTC.

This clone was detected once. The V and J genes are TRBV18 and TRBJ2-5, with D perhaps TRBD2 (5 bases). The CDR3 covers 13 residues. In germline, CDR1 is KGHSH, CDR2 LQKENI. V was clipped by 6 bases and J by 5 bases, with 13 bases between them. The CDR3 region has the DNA TGTGCCAGCTCCCCCGGGGATTTGGAGACCCAGTACTTC. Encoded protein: CASSPGDLETQYF.

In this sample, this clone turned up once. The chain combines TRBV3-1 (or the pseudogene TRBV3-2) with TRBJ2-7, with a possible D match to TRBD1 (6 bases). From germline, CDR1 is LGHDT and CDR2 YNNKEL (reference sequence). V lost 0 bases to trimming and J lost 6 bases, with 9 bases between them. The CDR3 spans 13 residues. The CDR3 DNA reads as TGTGCCAGCAGCCAAGAAGGCAGGGGCGAGCAGTACTTC. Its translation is CASSQEGRGEQYF.

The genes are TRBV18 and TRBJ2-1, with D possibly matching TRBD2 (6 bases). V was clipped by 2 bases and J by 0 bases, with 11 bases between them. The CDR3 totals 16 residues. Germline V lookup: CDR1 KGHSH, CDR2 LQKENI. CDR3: CASSPKEGRSYNEQFF. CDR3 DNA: TGTGCCAGCTCACCAAAGGAGGGACGCTCCTACAATGAGCAGTTCTTC.

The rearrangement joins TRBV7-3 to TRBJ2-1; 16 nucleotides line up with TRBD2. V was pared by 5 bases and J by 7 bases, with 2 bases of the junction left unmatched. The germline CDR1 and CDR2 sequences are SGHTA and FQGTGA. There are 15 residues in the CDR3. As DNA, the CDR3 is TGTGCCAGCAGCCCGGGACTAGCGGGAGGGAATGAGCAGTTCTTC. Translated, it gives CASSPGLAGGNEQFF.

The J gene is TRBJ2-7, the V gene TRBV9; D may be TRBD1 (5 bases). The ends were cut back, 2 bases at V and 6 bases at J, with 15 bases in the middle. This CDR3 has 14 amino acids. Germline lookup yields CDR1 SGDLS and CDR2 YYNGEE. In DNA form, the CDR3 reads TGTGCCAGCAGCGTCGCTAGGGGCATTGGCGAGCAGTACTTC. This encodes CASSVARGIGEQYF.

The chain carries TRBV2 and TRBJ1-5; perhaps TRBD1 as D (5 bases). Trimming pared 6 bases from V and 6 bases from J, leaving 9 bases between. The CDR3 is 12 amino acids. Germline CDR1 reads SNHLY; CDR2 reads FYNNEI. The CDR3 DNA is TGTGCCAGCAGGGGGGAGGGTCAGCCCCAGCATTTT. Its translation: CASRGEGQPQHF.

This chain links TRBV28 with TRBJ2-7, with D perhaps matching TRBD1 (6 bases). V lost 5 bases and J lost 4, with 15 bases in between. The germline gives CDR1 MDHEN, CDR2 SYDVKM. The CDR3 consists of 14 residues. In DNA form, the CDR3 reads TGTGCCAGCAGTCCCTCCCCCACAGGGTACGAGCAGTACTTC. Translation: CASSPSPTGYEQYF.

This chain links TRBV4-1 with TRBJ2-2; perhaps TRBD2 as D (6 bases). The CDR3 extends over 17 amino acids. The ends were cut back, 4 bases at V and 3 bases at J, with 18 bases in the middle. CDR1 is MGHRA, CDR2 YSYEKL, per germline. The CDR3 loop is CASSPSGGLTHTGELFF. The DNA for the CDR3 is TGCGCCAGCAGCCCGAGTGGGGGACTGACCCACACCGGGGAGCTGTTTTTT.

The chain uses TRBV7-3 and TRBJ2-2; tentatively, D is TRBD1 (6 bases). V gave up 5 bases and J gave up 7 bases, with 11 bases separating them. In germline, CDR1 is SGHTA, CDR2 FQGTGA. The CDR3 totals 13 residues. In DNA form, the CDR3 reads TGTGCCAGCAGCCCTACAGGGTTCGGGGAGCTGTTTTTT. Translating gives CASSPTGFGELFF.